These 4 T cell receptor beta chains came from one sample sequenced in a study of control samples from healthy donors and cancer patients. Profiled with immunoSEQ multiplex PCR; TCRdb holds only in-frame clones, not every one. The table includes about 53,000 clones, around 87% detected once. Sequenced material: PBMCs. All receptors derive from a man in his sixties with head and neck cancer.

The rearrangement joins TRBV5-4 to TRBJ1-3, with D perhaps TRBD1 (6 bases). Trimming shortened V by 4 bases and J by 2 bases, and 10 bases separated the two germline ends. This CDR3 spans 14 amino acids. The germline V gene encodes CDR1 SGHNT and CDR2 YYREEE (reference sequence). CDR3 loop: CASSDYRAGNTIYF. The CDR3 nucleotides read TGTGCCAGCAGCGACTACAGGGCTGGAAACACCATATATTTT. Full variable domain (rest looked up from reference TRBV5-4 and TRBJ1-3): ETGVTQSPTHLIKTRGQQVTLRCSSQSGHNTVSWYQQALGQGPQFIFQYYREEENGRGNFPPRFSGLQFPNYSSELNVNALELDDSALYLCASSDYRAGNTIYFGEGSWLTVV.

The chain has TRBV28 and TRBJ1-2; 10 nucleotides agree with TRBD1. The CDR3 spans 14 residues. CDR1 is MDHEN, CDR2 SYDVKM, per germline. Losses at the gene ends were 5 bases for V and 5 bases for J; bases not matched to a gene: 5. The CDR3 region is CASSRDRGLYGYTF. The DNA for the CDR3 is TGTGCCAGCAGTCGGGACAGGGGTCTTTATGGCTACACCTTC.

The rearrangement joins TRBV30 to TRBJ1-4; a possible D gene is TRBD1 (6 bases). The CDR3 is 14 residues long. V was clipped by 5 bases and J by 8 bases, with 18 bases between them. Looked up from germline, CDR1 is GTSNPN and CDR2 is SVGIG (reference sequence). The CDR3 DNA is TGTGCCTGGGGCCAGTACAGGGCCCGGGAAAAACTGTTTTTT. Translated: CAWGQYRAREKLFF.

The rearrangement joins TRBV5-4 to TRBJ2-2; no reliable D call. CDR3 length: 15 residues. Trimming cost V 1 base and J 2 bases, with 9 bases left between them. CDR1 SGHNT and CDR2 YYREEE come from the germline V gene (reference sequence). The CDR3 reads CASSLSQFNTGELFF. The DNA of the CDR3 is TGTGCCAGCAGCTTGTCACAATTCAACACCGGGGAGCTGTTTTTT.